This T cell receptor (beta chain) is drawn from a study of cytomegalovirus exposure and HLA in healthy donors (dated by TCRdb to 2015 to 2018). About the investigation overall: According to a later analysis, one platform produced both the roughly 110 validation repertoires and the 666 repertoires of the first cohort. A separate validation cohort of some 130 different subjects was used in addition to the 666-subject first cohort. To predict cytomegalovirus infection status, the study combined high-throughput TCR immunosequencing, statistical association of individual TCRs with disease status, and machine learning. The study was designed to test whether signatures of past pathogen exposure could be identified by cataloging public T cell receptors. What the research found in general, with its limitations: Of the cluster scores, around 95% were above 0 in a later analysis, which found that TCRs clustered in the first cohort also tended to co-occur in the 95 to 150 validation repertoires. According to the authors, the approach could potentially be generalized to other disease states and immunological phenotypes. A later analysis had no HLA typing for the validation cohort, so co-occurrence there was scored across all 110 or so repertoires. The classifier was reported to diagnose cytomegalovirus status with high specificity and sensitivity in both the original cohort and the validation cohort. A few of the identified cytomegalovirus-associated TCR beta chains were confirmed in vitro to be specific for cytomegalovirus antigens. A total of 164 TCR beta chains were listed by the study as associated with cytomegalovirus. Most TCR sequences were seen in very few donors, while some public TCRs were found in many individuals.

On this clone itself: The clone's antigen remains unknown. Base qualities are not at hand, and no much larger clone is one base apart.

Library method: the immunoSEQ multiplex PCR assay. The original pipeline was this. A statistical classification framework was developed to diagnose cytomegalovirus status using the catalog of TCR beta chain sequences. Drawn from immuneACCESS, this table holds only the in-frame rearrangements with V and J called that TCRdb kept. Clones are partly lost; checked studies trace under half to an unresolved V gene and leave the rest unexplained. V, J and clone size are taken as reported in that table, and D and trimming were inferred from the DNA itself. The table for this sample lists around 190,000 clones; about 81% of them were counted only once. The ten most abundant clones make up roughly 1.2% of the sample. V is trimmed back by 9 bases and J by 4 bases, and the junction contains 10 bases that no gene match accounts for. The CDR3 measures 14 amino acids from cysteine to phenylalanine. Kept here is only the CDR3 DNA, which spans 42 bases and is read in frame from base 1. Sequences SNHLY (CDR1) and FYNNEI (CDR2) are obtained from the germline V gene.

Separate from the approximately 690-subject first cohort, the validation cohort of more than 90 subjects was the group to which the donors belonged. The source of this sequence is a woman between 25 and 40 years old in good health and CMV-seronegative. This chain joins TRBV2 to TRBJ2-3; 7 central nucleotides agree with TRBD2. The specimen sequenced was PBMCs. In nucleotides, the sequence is TGTGCCAGAAGAGCGGGGCAGGGTTCAGATACGCAGTATTTT. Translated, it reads CARRAGQGSDTQYF.